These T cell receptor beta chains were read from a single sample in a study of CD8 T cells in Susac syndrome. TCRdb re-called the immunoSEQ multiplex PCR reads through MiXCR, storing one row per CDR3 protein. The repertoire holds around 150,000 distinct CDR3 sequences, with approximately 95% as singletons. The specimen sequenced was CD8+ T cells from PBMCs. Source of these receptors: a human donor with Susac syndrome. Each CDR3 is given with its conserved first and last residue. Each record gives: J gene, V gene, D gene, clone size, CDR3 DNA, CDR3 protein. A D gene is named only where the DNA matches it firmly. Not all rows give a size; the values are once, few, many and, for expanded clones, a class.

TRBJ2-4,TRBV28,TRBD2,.,TGTGCCAGCATCCGGGAGGGCCACATTCAGTACTTC,CASIREGHIQYF
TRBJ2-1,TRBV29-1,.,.,TGCAGCGTTCAGATCCAAAGACCGTTCTTC,CSVQIQRPFF
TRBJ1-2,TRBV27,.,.,TGTGCCAGCAGTCCCACGGGTGTAGCGGGGGCGGGCTATGGCTACACCTTC,CASSPTGVAGAGYGYTF
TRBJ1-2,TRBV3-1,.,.,TGTGCCAGCAGCCAAGATCCGGGGCCGGATGGCTACACCTTC,CASSQDPGPDGYTF
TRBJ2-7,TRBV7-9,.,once,TGTGCTAGTCATGGAGGGAAGGGGTACGAGCAGTACTTC,CASHGGKGYEQYF
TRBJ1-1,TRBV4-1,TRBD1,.,TGCGCCAGCAGCCAAGCGACAGGGGCGAGCACTGAAGCTTTCTTT,CASSQATGASTEAFF
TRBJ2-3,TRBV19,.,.,TGTGCCAGTAGTATTGGGGGGTCACGGACAGATACGCAGTATTTT,CASSIGGSRTDTQYF
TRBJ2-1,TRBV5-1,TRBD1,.,TGCGCCAGCAGCGCTATGGACAGGGGATTCTACAATGAGCAGTTCTTC,CASSAMDRGFYNEQFF
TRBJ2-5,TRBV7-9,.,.,TGTGCCAGCAGCTTAGCGCGCGCCGGAAAAGAGACCCAGTACTTC,CASSLARAGKETQYF
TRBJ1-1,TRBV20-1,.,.,TGCAGTGCCCAGCTCAACACTGAAGCTTTCTTT,CSAQLNTEAFF